Reported below is one T cell receptor beta chain. This clonotype appeared many times. Which antigen it targets is not known. There are no base qualities to consult, and no much larger clone falls within one base. These data originate in a study listed by TCRdb under 2016. The CDR3 sequence holds 13 residues, the cysteine and phenylalanine included. The retained sequence is limited to the CDR3, 39 bases, with the frame set at the first base. Compared with germline, V lacks 3 bases and J lacks 6 bases; bases without a gene match: 5. Library method: RT-PCR. The sequencer listed for this sample is Illumina MiSeq. Using fastp at Q25 and MiXCR, TCRdb reprocessed the public reads and kept productive beta chains. Rows with one shared CDR3 protein collapse into an entry with the most common genes and DNA. The sample contains about 700,000 distinct CDR3 sequences, 12% to 15% of them found a single time. The ten top clones hold roughly 3.9% of the sample.

This TCR came from a female donor in good health, serving as a healthy control. Material: memory CD4+ T cells from blood. The sequence is built from TRBV12-3 or TRBV12-4 and TRBJ2-7, with 7 middle bases fitting TRBD2. The CDR3 reads CASSLVAGSEQYF. The DNA is TGTGCCAGCAGTTTGGTAGCGGGCTCCGAGCAGTACTTC.